The present T cell receptor (beta chain) was sequenced within a study of blood T cell repertoires in COVID-19. Whole-study context: The origin of the acute and convalescent COVID-19 samples was the United States, Italy and Spain. T cells, B-cell-depleted T cells, or PBMCs supplied cDNA or gDNA.

In the authors' workflow: Amplification from reference gene primers served as the basis for estimated nucleated cell counts. TCRdb keeps only in-frame clones here, not all; method: immunoSEQ multiplex PCR. V, J and clone size reflect that table, while D and trimming were determined from the DNA. The repertoire holds roughly 81,000 clones, with 90% to 95% as singletons. V shed 1 base, J shed 7 bases, and the junction held 6 bases outside the gene matches. This CDR3 contains 14 residues. Per germline, CDR1 LGHNA and CDR2 YNFKEQ. This TCR came from a woman aged 50 to 60 in a cohort sampled during active COVID-19. Material for sequencing was peripheral blood. The chain has TRBV4-2 and TRBJ1-2, with 7 positions matching TRBD1. CDR3 protein: CASSQVEGGGGYTF. CDR3 in DNA: TGTGCCAGCAGCCAAGTTGAAGGGGGCGGTGGCTACACCTTC.